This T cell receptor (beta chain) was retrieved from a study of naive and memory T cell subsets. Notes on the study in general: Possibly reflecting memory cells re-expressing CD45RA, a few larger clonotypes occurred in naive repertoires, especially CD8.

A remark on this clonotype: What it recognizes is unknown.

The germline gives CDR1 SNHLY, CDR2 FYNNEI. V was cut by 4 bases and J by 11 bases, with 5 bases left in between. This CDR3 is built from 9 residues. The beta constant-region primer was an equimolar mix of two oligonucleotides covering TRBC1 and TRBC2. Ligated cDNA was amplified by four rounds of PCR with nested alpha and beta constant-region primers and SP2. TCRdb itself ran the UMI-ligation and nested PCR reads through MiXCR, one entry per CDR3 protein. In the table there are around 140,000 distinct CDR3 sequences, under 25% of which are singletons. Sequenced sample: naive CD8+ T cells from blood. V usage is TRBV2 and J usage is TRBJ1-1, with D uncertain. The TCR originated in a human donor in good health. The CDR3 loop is CASSGGAFF. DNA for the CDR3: TGTGCCAGCAGTGGTGGGGCTTTCTTT.